The present entry profiles one T cell receptor (beta chain) with its context. Antigen: not known. The data stem from a study of T-cell reconstitution after alpha-beta-depleted transplantation in children. The CDR3 contains 15 residues. V dropped 1 base and J dropped 2 bases, with 10 bases sitting between them. CDR1 LNHNV and CDR2 YYDKDF come from the germline V gene (reference sequence). Researchers prepared the TCRbeta library using unique molecular identifiers, the study reports. TCRdb independently ran MiXCR on the PCR reads; one entry per CDR3 protein. The profile shows some 450,000 distinct CDR3 sequences, approximately 41% of them singletons. Notes on the study in general: Several hundred expanded graft clones reportedly were the source of alpha-beta T cells about two months after transplant. Newly made T cells mostly supplied T-cell counts and diversity one year after transplant. TCRbeta diversity was high at day 60 in some patients (a result of surviving recipient T cells and thymic progenitors).

The material sequenced was PBMCs, taken before TCRalphabeta/CD19-depleted stem cell transplant. V usage is TRBV15 and J usage is TRBJ2-3, with D unresolved. The clonotype was recovered from a girl aged 2 to 9 with aplastic anemia, due to receive a stem cell transplant. This CDR3 is CATSRAPDPTDTQYF. CDR3 nucleotides: TGTGCCACCAGCAGAGCTCCCGACCCCACAGATACGCAGTATTTT.